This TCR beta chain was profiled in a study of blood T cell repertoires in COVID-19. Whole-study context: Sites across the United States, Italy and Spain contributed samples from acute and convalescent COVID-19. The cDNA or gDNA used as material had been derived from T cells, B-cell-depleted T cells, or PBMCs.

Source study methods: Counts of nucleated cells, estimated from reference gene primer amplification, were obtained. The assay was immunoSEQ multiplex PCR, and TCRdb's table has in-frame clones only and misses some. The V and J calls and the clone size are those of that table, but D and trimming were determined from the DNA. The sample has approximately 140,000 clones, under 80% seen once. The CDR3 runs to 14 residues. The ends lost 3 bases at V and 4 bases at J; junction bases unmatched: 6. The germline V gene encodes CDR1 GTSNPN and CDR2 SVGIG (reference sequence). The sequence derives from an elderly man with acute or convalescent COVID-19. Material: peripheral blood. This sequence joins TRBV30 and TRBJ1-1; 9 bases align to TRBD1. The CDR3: CAWSLQGASTEAFF. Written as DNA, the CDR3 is TGTGCCTGGAGCTTACAGGGGGCGAGCACTGAAGCTTTCTTT.